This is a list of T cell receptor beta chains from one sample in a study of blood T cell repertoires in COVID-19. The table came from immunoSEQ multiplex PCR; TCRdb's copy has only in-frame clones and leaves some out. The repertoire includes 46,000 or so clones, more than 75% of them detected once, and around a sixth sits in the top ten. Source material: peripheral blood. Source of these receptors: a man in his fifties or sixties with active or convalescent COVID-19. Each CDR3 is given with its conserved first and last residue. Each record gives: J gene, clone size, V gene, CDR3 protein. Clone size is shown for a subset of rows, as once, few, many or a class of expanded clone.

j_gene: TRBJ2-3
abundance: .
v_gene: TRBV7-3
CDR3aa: CASSLMGGTDTQYF

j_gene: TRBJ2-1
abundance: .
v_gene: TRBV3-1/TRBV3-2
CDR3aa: CASSSLAQSYNEQFF

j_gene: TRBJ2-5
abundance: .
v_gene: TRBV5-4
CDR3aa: CAGEHRDRGETQYF

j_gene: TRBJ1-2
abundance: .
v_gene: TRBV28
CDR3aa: CASSFTGQGVYGYTF

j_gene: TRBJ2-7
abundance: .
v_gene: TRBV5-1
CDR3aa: CASSGGQGALYEQYF

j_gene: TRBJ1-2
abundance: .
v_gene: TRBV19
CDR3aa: CASSRGGGSSYYGYTF

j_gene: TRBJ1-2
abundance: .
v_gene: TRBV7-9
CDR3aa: CASSLLKADGYTF

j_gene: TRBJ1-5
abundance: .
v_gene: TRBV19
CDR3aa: CASMSRGNQPQHF

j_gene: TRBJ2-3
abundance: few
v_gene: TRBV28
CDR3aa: CASLWTEGYTQYF

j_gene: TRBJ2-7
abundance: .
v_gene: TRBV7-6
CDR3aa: CASSLGTQPYEQYF

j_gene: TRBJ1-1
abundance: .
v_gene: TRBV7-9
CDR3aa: CASSLPPDRVNDTEAFF

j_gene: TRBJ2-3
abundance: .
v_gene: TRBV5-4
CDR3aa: CASSPRGSGGTDTQYF

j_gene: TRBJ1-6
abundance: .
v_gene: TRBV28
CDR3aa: CASSLLAQGNSPLHF

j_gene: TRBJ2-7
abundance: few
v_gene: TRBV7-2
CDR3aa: CASSSMDRGPLEQYF

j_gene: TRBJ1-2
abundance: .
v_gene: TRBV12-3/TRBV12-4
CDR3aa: CASSFLIGGGYTF

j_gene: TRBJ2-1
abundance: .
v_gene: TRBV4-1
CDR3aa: CASSQDWWTFYNEQFF

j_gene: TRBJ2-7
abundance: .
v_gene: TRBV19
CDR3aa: CASSIWTSGTYEQYF

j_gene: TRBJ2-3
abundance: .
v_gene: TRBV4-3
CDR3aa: CASSPRFSGGAFVADTQYF

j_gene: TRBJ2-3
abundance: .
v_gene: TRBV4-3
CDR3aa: CASSHPLAGGQDTQYF

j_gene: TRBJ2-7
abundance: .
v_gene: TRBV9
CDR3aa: CASSVGGTGTHEQYF

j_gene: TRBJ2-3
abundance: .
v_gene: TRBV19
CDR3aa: CASSTTGELQDTQYF

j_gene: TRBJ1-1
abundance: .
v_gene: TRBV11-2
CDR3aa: CASSRVTQGSTEAFF

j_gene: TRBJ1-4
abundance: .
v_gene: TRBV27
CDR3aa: CASSRWDRNEKLFF

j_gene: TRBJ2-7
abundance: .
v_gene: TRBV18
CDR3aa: CASSPTSLANEQYF

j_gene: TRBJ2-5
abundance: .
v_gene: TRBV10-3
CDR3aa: CAIYPGSGETQYF

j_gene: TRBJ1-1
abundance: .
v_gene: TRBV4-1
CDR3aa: CASSQVGQEAFF

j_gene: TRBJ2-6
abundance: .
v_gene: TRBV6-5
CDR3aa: CASSTRENVLTF

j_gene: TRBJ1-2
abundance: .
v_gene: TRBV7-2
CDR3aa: CASSLQSASTHYGYTF

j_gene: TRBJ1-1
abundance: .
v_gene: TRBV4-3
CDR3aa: CASSLGQNTEAFF

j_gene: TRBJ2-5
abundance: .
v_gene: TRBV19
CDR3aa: CASSLTGTSGGLQETQYF

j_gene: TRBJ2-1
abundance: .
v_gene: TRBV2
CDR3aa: CASSEQGVRYNEQFF

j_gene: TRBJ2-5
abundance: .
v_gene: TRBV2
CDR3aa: CASSRGETQYF

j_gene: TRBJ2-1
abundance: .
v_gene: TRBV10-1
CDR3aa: CASSAPGGSHNEQFF

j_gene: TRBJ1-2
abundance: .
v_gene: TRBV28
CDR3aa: CASSWESGYTF

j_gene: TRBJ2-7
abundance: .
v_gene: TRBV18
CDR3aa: CASSLGTGDHEQYF

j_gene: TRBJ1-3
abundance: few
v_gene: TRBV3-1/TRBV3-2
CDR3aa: CASSQDLGNTIYF

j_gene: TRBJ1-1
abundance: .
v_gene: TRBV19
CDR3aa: CASNRGGNTEAFF

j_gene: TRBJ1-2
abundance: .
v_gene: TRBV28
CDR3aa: CASFRANYGYTF

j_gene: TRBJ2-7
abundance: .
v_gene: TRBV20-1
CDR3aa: CSASLAHEQYF

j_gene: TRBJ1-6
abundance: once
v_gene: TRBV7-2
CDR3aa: CASSLELNSPLHF

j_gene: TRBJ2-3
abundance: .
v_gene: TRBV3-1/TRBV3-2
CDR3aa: CASSQDSGGHAYTQYF

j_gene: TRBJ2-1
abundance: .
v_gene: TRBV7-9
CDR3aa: CATSPRGGPGNEQFF

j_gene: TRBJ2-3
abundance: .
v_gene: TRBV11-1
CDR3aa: CASSLARGATDTQYF

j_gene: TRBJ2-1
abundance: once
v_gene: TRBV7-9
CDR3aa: CASSSFVAGERLGQFF

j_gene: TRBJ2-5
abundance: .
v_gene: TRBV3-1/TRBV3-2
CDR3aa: CASSTTTGGRQTQYF

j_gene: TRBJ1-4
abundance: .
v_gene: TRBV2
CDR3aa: CATTEGYTTNEKLFF

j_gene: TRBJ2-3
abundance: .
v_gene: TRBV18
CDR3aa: CAVRVAITDTQYF